Below are 27 T cell receptor beta chains sequenced from a single sample in a study of blood T cell repertoires in COVID-19. Data came from immunoSEQ multiplex PCR; TCRdb stores just in-frame clones and leaves some out. The data contain about 370,000 clones, just under 90% of them singletons. The specimen was PBMCs or T cells enriched from blood (not recorded which). The receptors originated from a woman aged 30 to 39 who had recovered from COVID-19.

The rearrangement uses TRBV30 and TRBJ2-7; 8 bases match TRBD1. The germline V gene encodes CDR1 GTSNPN and CDR2 SVGIG (reference sequence). With V trimmed by 5 bases and J by 0 bases, 6 bases remained unmatched. CDR3 length equals 14 residues. The CDR3 DNA reads TGTGCCTGGGACCGGACAGGGATCTCCTACGAGCAGTACTTC. Translating gives CAWDRTGISYEQYF.

On this clone itself: A read error may account for a junction end that differs from germline. V is TRBV5-1 and J is TRBJ1-2, with a tentative D call TRBD1 (5 bases). From germline, CDR1 is SGHRS and CDR2 YFSETQ. The CDR3 contains 12 residues. The chain's CDR3 is CASSLDRAGKAF. CDR3 coding DNA: TGCGCCAGCAGCTTGGATCGGGCAGGGAAGGCCTTC.

The chain uses TRBV5-1 and TRBJ2-5, with 7 bases aligning to TRBD1. CDR3 length: 14 residues. The germline V gene has CDR1 SGHRS and CDR2 YFSETQ. Germline trimming cut 4 bases from V and 2 bases from J; bases unmatched to any gene: 5. CDR3 in amino acids: CASSPSGQQETQYF. Written as DNA, the CDR3 is TGCGCCAGCAGCCCCTCGGGACAGCAAGAGACCCAGTACTTC.

This chain connects TRBV6-5 to TRBJ2-5, with 9 bases lining up with TRBD2. The trim removed 0 bases at V and 1 base at J, leaving 3 bases unmatched. This CDR3 region has 16 residues. Germline V gives CDR1 MNHEY, CDR2 SVGAGI. The CDR3, as DNA: TGTGCCAGCAGTTACTCTGTTAGCGGGGGCCAAGAGACCCAGTACTTC. It codes for CASSYSVSGGQETQYF.

This chain connects TRBV24-1 to TRBJ2-1; the match to TRBD2 covers 9 bases. J gave up 4 bases and V 5 bases, and 5 bases lay outside the gene matches. This CDR3 has 15 residues. Germline V lookup: CDR1 KGHDR, CDR2 SFDVKD. This CDR3 reads CATSVAGAGYNEQFF. In DNA form, the CDR3 reads TGTGCCACCAGTGTAGCGGGAGCGGGATACAATGAGCAGTTCTTC.

This clone appeared a single time. This rearrangement joins TRBV2 to TRBJ1-2; 9 bases line up with TRBD1. V shed 10 bases, J shed 2 bases, and the junction held 8 bases outside the gene matches. The germline V gene has CDR1 SNHLY and CDR2 FYNNEI. This CDR3 is 14 amino acids long. CDR3 bases: TGTGCCACCACGAGGACAGGGGACAACTATGGCTACACCTTC. As protein: CATTRTGDNYGYTF. Full variable domain (missing parts from reference TRBV2 and TRBJ1-2): EPEVTQTPSHQVTQMGQEVILRCVPISNHLYFYWYRQILGQKVEFLVSFYNNEISEKSEIFDDQFSVERPDGSNFTLKIRSTKLEDSAMYFCATTRTGDNYGYTFGSGTRLTVV.

The J gene is TRBJ1-6, the V gene TRBV2, with TRBD1 matching over 8 bases. The germline V gene has CDR1 SNHLY and CDR2 FYNNEI. This CDR3 contains 15 residues. Germline trimming cut 4 bases from V and 9 bases from J; bases unmatched to any gene: 8. This CDR3 is CASSVAGGGISPLHF. The CDR3 DNA is TGTGCCAGCAGTGTGGCAGGGGGCGGAATTTCACCCCTCCACTTT.

The chain couples TRBV2 to TRBJ2-3, with TRBD1 matching over 7 bases. Germline CDR1 reads SNHLY; CDR2 reads FYNNEI. J lost 4 bases, V lost 5 bases, and 9 bases had no gene match. This CDR3 spans 15 amino acids. This CDR3 reads CASSTGTAGSDTQYF. The CDR3 region has the DNA TGTGCCAGCAGTACCGGGACAGCTGGCTCAGATACGCAGTATTTT.

A single count supports this clone. The chain links TRBV9 to TRBJ2-1; 9 nucleotides align to TRBD1. The length of the CDR3 is 15 residues. The germline V gene encodes CDR1 SGDLS and CDR2 YYNGEE. V trimming: 3 bases; J trimming: 9 bases; junction bases outside the gene matches: 10. CDR3 DNA sequence: TGTGCCAGCAGCGCCGGACAGGGGAGATTTTCTGAGCAGTTCTTC. This codes for CASSAGQGRFSEQFF.

This clone was recorded only once. The chain combines TRBV11-2 with TRBJ2-1, with TRBD2 matching 7 bases. Trimming cost V 0 bases and J 2 bases; bases outside gene matches: 16. The CDR3 loop spans 20 amino acids. CDR1 and CDR2 from the germline V gene are SGHAT and FQNNGV. The CDR3 protein is CASSLEASGLFSDAYNEQFF. In nucleotides, the CDR3 is TGTGCCAGCAGCTTAGAGGCTAGCGGCCTCTTCTCAGACGCCTACAATGAGCAGTTCTTC.

This clone was seen once. V is TRBV28 and J is TRBJ2-4, with 12 bases aligning to TRBD2. Germline V lookup: CDR1 MDHEN, CDR2 SYDVKM. This CDR3 has 18 amino acids. V lost 5 bases, J lost 0 bases, and 8 bases stayed unmatched. CDR3 residues: CASSLTGLAGLAKNIQYF. CDR3 nucleotides: TGTGCCAGCAGTCTCACGGGACTAGCGGGCCTAGCCAAAAACATTCAGTACTTC.

This clone was counted a single time. The chain is built from TRBV25-1 and TRBJ1-1; TRBD1 agrees at 7 bases. J lost 4 bases, V lost 4 bases, and 0 bases had no gene match. The germline gives CDR1 MGHDK, CDR2 SYGVNS. The CDR3 totals 12 residues. This chain's CDR3 is CASSGQGTEAFF. The CDR3, as DNA: TGTGCCAGCAGTGGACAGGGCACTGAAGCTTTCTTT.

The chain employs TRBV24-1 and TRBJ2-6; tentative D call: TRBD1 (5 bases). There are 15 residues in the CDR3. CDR1 KGHDR and CDR2 SFDVKD come from the germline V gene. Trimming removed 1 base from V and 3 bases from J, with 6 bases in between. In DNA, the CDR3 is TGTGCCACCAGTGATTTCAGGGTTGGGGCCAACGTCCTGACTTTC. Amino acids: CATSDFRVGANVLTF.

The chain links TRBV27 to TRBJ2-3, with 7 nucleotides matching TRBD2. CDR3 length: 17 residues. Germline CDR1 and CDR2: MNHEY and SMNVEV (reference sequence). The ends lost 2 bases at V and 5 bases at J; junction bases unmatched: 13. CDR3 in DNA: TGTGCCAGCAGTTTACAGGCGGGAGCCCTCGGGTTAGATACGCAGTATTTT. Amino acid sequence: CASSLQAGALGLDTQYF.

The V call is TRBV2, the J call TRBJ2-7; possible D gene TRBD1, 5 bases. V was shortened by 3 bases and J by 2 bases, with 11 bases between the two germline ends. CDR1 SNHLY and CDR2 FYNNEI come from the germline V gene. The CDR3 extends over 14 amino acids. The CDR3 region has the DNA TGTGCCAGCAGTGATGTGACAGACGCCTACGAGCAGTACTTC. It specifies CASSDVTDAYEQYF. Full variable domain (missing parts from reference TRBV2 and TRBJ2-7): EPEVTQTPSHQVTQMGQEVILRCVPISNHLYFYWYRQILGQKVEFLVSFYNNEISEKSEIFDDQFSVERPDGSNFTLKIRSTKLEDSAMYFCASSDVTDAYEQYFGPGTRLTVT.

J is TRBJ2-7 and V is TRBV19, with D maybe TRBD2 (6 bases). V lost 6 bases, J lost 3 bases, and 18 bases lay in between. Germline-derived CDR1 and CDR2 are LNHDA and SQIVND (reference sequence). The CDR3 has 15 residues. The CDR3 sequence is CASSAGTHSSYEQYF. The CDR3 DNA reads as TGTGCCAGTAGCGCCGGGACTCATTCGAGCTACGAGCAGTACTTC.

This chain connects TRBV5-1 to TRBJ2-3, with D unclear. Germline lookup yields CDR1 SGHRS and CDR2 YFSETQ. The CDR3 sequence is 15 residues long. Trimming removed 1 base from V and 0 bases from J, with 9 bases in between. CDR3 bases: TGCGCCAGCAGCTTGACAGTCGGAAGCACAGATACGCAGTATTTT. It specifies CASSLTVGSTDTQYF.

The V and J genes are TRBV9 and TRBJ1-2, with D possibly TRBD1 on 6 matching bases. With 0 bases removed from V and 5 bases from J, the gap between germline ends came to 8 bases. This CDR3 spans 13 amino acids. CDR1 and CDR2 from the germline V gene are SGDLS and YYNGEE. CDR3 amino acids: CASSVDQGYGYTF. The DNA for the CDR3 is TGTGCCAGCAGCGTAGATCAGGGGTATGGCTACACCTTC.

CDR3 coding DNA: TGTGCCAGCAGCTCAGGGAATAATTCACCCCTCCACTTT. This gives the protein CASSSGNNSPLHF. The J gene is TRBJ1-6, the V gene TRBV7-8; tentatively, D is TRBD1 (5 bases). The CDR3 totals 13 residues. The ends were cut back, 4 bases at V and 5 bases at J, with 6 bases in the middle. Germline CDR1 SGHVS, CDR2 FQNEAQ.

The chain joins TRBV18 to TRBJ1-5; maybe TRBD1 (6 bases). The CDR3 contains 14 residues. CDR1 is KGHSH and CDR2 is LQKENI in the germline V gene. Trimming shortened V by 0 bases and J by 10 bases, and 13 bases separated the two germline ends. CDR3: CASSPPRQVDPQHF. CDR3 DNA sequence: TGTGCCAGCTCACCACCTCGACAGGTGGACCCCCAGCATTTT.

The chain joins TRBV12-3 or TRBV12-4 to TRBJ2-2; possible D gene TRBD2, 5 bases. The CDR3 sequence is 12 residues long. V was clipped by 8 bases and J by 6 bases, with 10 bases between them. The DNA of the CDR3 is TGTGCCAGCGAGGGAAGTCCCGGGGAGCTGTTTTTT. Protein product: CASEGSPGELFF.

The V call is TRBV10-3, the J call TRBJ1-6; weak D call: TRBD1 (5 bases). This CDR3 is built from 14 residues. The ends were cut back, 10 bases at V and 6 bases at J, with 16 bases in the middle. The germline V gene has CDR1 ENHRY and CDR2 SYGVKD. The CDR3 DNA sequence: TGTGCCACTAACTGGGGCCAGACTAATTCACCCCTCCACTTT. This encodes CATNWGQTNSPLHF.

The V gene is TRBV9, the J gene TRBJ1-2, with 11 bases matching TRBD1. After removal of 3 bases from V and 2 bases from J, the junction contained 3 bases not matched to a gene. Germline CDR1 and CDR2: SGDLS and YYNGEE. The CDR3 has 15 residues. The CDR3 DNA reads TGTGCCAGCAGCGGAGGACAGGGGGCAAACTATGGCTACACCTTC. Its translation is CASSGGQGANYGYTF.

As for this clone: Other DNA sequences from this sample encode an identical CDR3 as well. The rearrangement links TRBV12-3 or TRBV12-4 to TRBJ1-2, with 7 bases lining up with TRBD1. The CDR3 covers 12 residues. V shed 6 bases, J shed 8 bases, and the junction held 6 bases outside the gene matches. The CDR3 is CASSRQGYGYTF. DNA for the CDR3: TGTGCCAGCAGCCGACAGGGATACGGCTACACCTTC.

This clone was observed a single time. The V call is TRBV12-5, the J call TRBJ1-2, with TRBD1 matching 7 bases. V shed 1 base and J 5 bases; nucleotides not matched to a gene: 16. CDR1 is LGHNT, CDR2 FRNRAP, per germline. This CDR3 comprises 18 residues. This CDR3 reads CASGLDLGRPGQMYGYTF. In nucleotides, the CDR3 is TGTGCTAGTGGTTTGGACCTCGGGCGGCCGGGACAGATGTATGGCTACACCTTC.

The rearrangement links TRBV18 to TRBJ2-7, with 8 bases aligning to TRBD1. V was pared by 4 bases and J by 6 bases, with 2 bases of the junction left unmatched. The CDR3 spans 12 residues. In germline, CDR1 is KGHSH, CDR2 LQKENI. CDR3 residues: CASSLTGGEQYF. For the CDR3, the DNA is TGTGCCAGCTCACTAACAGGGGGCGAGCAGTACTTC.

The chain uses TRBV20-1 and TRBJ1-3; a weak D match, TRBD1 (6 bases). Trimming pared 3 bases from V and 3 bases from J, leaving 12 bases between. The CDR3 is made up of 14 amino acids. The germline gives CDR1 DFQATT, CDR2 SNEGSKA (reference sequence). The DNA of the CDR3 is TGCAGTGCTAGTGCCAGGGGAGTTGGAAACACCATATATTTT. It translates to CSASARGVGNTIYF.